The sample holds many counts of the clone carrying this TCR beta chain. The antigen remains undetermined. In making TCR beta libraries, quantitative 5'-RACE with molecular barcodes was used. MiXCR, applied by TCRdb to the 5' RACE reads, yields one record per CDR3 protein. The sample shows about 42,000 distinct CDR3 sequences, more than 3% of them seen only once. This specimen belongs to a study of CD8 T cells in ankylosing spondylitis. The study's findings and limits: Within peripheral blood, clones linked to disease were CD8+ and relatively rare. In ankylosing spondylitis blood, a motif of seven or eight highly homologous TCR beta variants appeared characteristic.

The CDR3 runs to 17 residues. Looked up from germline, CDR1 is SGDLS and CDR2 is YYNGEE. Trimming stripped 0 bases from V and 0 bases from J, with 13 bases between. The chain couples TRBV9 to TRBJ2-1; D is possibly TRBD2 (7 bases). What was sequenced was blood, either unsorted or a sorted T cell fraction (not recorded which). This receptor was identified in a female donor with ankylosing spondylitis or in good health (not recorded which). The CDR3 is CASSVDGGPNSYNEQFF. DNA for the CDR3: TGTGCCAGCAGCGTAGACGGGGGGCCTAACTCCTACAATGAGCAGTTCTTC.